This T cell receptor (beta chain) stems from a study of blood T cell repertoires in COVID-19. The overall study: Sites across the United States, Italy and Spain contributed samples from acute and convalescent COVID-19. PBMCs, B-cell-depleted T cells, or T cells were the source of the cDNA or gDNA that made up the material.

The data were produced by immunoSEQ multiplex PCR, yet TCRdb's version contains in-frame clones alone and is incomplete. Of 150,000 or so clones listed, under 90% were seen once; the top ten hold 3% to 4%. Participants came from some 23 US areas, aged roughly 18 to 89 years. Cohort allocation depended upon clinical history that participants reported. The sequenced sample consisted of PBMCs or T cells enriched from blood (not recorded which). The receptor comes from a woman aged 60-75 years who had recovered from COVID-19.

CDR3 in amino acids: CASSVVVTGYDEQFF. CDR3 nucleotides: TGTGCCAGCAGCGTAGTTGTGACAGGCTATGATGAGCAGTTCTTC. The chain uses TRBV9 and TRBJ2-1; possibly TRBD1 for D (6 bases). Trimming left V 0 bases short and J 8 bases short, with 15 bases between. Germline V lookup: CDR1 SGDLS, CDR2 YYNGEE. The CDR3 contains 15 residues.